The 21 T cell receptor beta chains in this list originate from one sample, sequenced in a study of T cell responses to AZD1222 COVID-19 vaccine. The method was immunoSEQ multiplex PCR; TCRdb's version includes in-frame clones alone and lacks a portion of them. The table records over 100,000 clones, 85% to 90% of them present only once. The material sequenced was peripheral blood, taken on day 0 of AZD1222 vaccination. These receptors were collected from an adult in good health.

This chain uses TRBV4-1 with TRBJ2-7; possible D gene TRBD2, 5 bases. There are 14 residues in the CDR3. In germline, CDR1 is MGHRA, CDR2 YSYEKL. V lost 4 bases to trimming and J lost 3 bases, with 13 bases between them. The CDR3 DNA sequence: TGCGCCAGCAGCCCTACGGGATTGATCTACGAGCAGTACTTC. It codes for CASSPTGLIYEQYF.

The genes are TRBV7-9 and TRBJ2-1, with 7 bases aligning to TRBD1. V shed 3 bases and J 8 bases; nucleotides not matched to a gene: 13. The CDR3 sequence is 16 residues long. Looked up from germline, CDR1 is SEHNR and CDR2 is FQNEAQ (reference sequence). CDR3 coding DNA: TGTGCCAGCAGCTTTTTATCGAAGGGGGCCCGGGATGAGCAGTTCTTC. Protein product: CASSFLSKGARDEQFF.

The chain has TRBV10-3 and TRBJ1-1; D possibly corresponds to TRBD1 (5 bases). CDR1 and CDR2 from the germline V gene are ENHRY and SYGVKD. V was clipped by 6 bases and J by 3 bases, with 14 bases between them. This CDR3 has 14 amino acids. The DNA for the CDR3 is TGTGCCATCAGGATTCAGGGTGGGCACACTGAAGCTTTCTTT. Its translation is CAIRIQGGHTEAFF.

CDR3 in amino acids: CASSFFRPYEQYF. The DNA for the CDR3 is TGTGCCAGCAGTTTCTTCAGGCCCTACGAGCAGTACTTC. The V and J genes are TRBV12-3 or TRBV12-4 and TRBJ2-7, with D hard to call. The V gene lost 3 bases and the J gene lost 2 bases, with 8 bases spanning the gap. This CDR3 is 13 amino acids long.

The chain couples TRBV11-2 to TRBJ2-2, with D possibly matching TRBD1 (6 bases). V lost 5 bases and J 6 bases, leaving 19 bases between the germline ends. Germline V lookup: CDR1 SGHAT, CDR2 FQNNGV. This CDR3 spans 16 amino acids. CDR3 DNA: TGTGCCAGCAGCCCGTCCACCCCAGGGGCCGCCGGGGAGCTGTTTTTT. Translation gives CASSPSTPGAAGELFF.

The CDR3 loop reads CASSHRVEINEKLFF. CDR3 nucleotide sequence: TGTGCCAGCAGCCACCGAGTTGAGATTAATGAAAAACTGTTTTTT. The J gene is TRBJ1-4, the V gene TRBV5-6; D is ambiguous. CDR1 and CDR2 from the germline V gene are SGHDT and YYEEEE. The CDR3 is 15 amino acids. With 4 bases removed from V and 4 bases from J, the gap between germline ends came to 14 bases.

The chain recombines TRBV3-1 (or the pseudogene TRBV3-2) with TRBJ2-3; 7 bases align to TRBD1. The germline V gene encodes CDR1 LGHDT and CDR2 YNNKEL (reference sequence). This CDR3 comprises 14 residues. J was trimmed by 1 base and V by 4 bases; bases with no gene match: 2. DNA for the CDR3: TGTGCCAGCAGCCGGACAGGCGGCACAGATACGCAGTATTTT. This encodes CASSRTGGTDTQYF.

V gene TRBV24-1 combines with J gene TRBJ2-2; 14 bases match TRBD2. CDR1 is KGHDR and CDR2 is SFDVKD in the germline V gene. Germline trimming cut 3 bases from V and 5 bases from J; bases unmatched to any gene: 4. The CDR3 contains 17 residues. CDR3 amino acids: CATSDPTSGGATGELFF. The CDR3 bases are TGTGCCACCAGTGATCCGACTAGCGGGGGGGCTACCGGGGAGCTGTTTTTT.

The CDR3 sequence is CSSGGGSTEAFF. CDR3 nucleotides: TGCAGCTCAGGGGGGGGGAGCACTGAAGCTTTCTTT. V and J are TRBV29-1 and TRBJ1-1; the match to TRBD1 covers 7 bases. The CDR3 totals 12 residues. With 8 bases clipped from V and 4 bases from J, the junction kept 7 bases outside the gene matches. From germline, CDR1 is SQVTM and CDR2 ANQGSEA.

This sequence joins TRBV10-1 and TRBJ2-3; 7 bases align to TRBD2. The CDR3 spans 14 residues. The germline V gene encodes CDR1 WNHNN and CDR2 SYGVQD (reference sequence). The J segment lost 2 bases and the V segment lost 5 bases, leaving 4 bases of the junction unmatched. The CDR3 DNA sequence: TGCGCCAGCAGTCGGACTAGGCCCACAGATACGCAGTATTTT. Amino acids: CASSRTRPTDTQYF.

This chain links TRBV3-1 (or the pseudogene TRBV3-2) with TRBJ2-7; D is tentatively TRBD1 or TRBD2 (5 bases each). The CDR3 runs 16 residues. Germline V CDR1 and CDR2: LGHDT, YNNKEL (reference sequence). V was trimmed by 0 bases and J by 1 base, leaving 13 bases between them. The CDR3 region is CASSQDFGTISYEQYF. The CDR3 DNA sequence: TGTGCCAGCAGCCAAGATTTCGGGACGATTTCCTACGAGCAGTACTTC.

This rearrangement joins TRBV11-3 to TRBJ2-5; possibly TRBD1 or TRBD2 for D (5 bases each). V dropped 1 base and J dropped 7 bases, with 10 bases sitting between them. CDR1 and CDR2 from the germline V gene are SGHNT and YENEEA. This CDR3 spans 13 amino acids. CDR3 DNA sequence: TGTGCCAGCAGCTTAGGGGCGAGGGGGACCCAGTACTTC. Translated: CASSLGARGTQYF.

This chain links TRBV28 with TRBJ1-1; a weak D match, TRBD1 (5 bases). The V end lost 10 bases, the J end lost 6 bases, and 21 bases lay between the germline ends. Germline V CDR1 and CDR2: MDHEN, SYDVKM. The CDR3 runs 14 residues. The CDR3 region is CATQGLDSHPEAFF. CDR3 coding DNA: TGTGCCACCCAGGGATTGGACTCTCATCCTGAAGCTTTCTTT. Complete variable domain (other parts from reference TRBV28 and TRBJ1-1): DVKVTQSSRYLVKRTGEKVFLECVQDMDHENMFWYRQDPGLGLRLIYFSYDVKMKEKGDIPEGYSVSREKKERFSLILESASTNQTSMYLCATQGLDSHPEAFFGQGTRLTVV.

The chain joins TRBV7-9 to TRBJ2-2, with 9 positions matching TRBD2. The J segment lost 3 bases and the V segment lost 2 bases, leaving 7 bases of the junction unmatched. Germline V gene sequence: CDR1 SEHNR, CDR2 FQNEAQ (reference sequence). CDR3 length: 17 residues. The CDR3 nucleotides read TGTGCCAGCAGCTTATGGGCTAGCGGGGCCGACACCGGGGAGCTGTTTTTT. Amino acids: CASSLWASGADTGELFF.

The CDR3 sequence: CASSQDRRQPQHF. The CDR3 DNA is TGTGCCAGCAGCCAAGATAGACGTCAGCCCCAGCATTTT. J is TRBJ1-5 and V is TRBV14; no firm D call. The CDR3 is made up of 13 amino acids. Between the trimmed V and J ends, which lost 0 bases and 6 bases, there was a span of 6 bases. CDR1 and CDR2 (germline): SGHDN, FVKESK.

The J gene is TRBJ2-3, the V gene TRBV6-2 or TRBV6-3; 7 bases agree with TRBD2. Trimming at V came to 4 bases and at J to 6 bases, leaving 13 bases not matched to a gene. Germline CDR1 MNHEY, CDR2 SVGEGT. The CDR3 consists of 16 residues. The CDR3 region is CASSFGTTYGGDTQYF. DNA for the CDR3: TGTGCCAGCAGTTTCGGGACTACTTATGGGGGGGATACGCAGTATTTT.

CDR3 loop: CASSPRQGSYEKLFF. CDR3 DNA: TGTGCCAGCAGCCCCAGACAGGGATCATATGAAAAACTGTTTTTT. The J gene is TRBJ1-4, the V gene TRBV7-9; 7 bases are a match to TRBD1. V shed 5 bases and J 6 bases; nucleotides not matched to a gene: 9. CDR1 is SEHNR, CDR2 FQNEAQ, per germline (reference sequence). This CDR3 region has 15 residues.

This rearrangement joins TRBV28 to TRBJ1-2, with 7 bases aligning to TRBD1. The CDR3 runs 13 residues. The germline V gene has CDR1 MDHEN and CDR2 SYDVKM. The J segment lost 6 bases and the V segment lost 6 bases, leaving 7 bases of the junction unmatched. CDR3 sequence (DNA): TGTGCCAGCAGGGTGACAGGGAAGGATGGCTACACCTTC. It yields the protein CASRVTGKDGYTF.

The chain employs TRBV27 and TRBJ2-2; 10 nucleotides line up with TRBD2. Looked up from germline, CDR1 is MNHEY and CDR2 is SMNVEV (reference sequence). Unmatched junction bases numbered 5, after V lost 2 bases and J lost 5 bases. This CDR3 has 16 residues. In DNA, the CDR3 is TGTGCCAGCAGTTTAATTTTTAGCGGGGGGACCGGGGAGCTGTTTTTT. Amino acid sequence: CASSLIFSGGTGELFF.

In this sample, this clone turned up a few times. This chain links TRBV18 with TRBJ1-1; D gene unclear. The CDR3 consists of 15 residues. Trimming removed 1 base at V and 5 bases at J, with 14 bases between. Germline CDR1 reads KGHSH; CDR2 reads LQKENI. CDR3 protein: CASSPRQAPGTEAFF. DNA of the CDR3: TGTGCCAGCTCACCACGTCAGGCCCCGGGGACTGAAGCTTTCTTT.

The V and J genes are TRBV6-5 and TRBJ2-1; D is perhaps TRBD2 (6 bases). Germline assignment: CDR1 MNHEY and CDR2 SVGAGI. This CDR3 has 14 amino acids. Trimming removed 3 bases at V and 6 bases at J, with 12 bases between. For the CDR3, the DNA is TGTGCCAGCAGTTATAGGGACTGGGGCAATGAGCAGTTCTTC. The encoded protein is CASSYRDWGNEQFF.